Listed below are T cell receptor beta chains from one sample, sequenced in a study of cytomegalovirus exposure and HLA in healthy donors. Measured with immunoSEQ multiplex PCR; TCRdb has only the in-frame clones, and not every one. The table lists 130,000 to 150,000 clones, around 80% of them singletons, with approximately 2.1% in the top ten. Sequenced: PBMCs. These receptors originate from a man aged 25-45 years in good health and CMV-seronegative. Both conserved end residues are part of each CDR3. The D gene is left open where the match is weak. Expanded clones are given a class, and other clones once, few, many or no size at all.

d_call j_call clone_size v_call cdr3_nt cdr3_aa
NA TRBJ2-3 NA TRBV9 TGTGCCAGCAGCGTCGGACTTGTTGGAGATACGCAGTATTTT CASSVGLVGDTQYF
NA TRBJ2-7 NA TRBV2 TGTGCCAGCAGTGAAGCGGGCACCTCCTACGAGCAGTACTTC CASSEAGTSYEQYF
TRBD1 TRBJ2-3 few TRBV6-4 TGTGCCAGCAGTGTCGAGCAGGGGGCAGATACGCAGTATTTT CASSVEQGADTQYF
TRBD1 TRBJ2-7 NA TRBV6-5 TGTGCCAGCAGACCTACATGGACAGGCTCCTACGAGCAGTACTTC CASRPTWTGSYEQYF
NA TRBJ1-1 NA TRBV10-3 TGTGCCATCACTTTAGGGGCGAACACTGAAGCTTTCTTT CAITLGANTEAFF
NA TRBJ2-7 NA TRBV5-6 TGTGCCAGCAGTCGGGGTAACCGAGACGAGCAGTACTTC CASSRGNRDEQYF
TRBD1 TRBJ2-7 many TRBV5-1 TGCGCCAGCAGCCCTGGGACAGGGGCCCTCCTGGTAGAGCAGTACTTC CASSPGTGALLVEQYF
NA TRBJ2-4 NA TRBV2 TGTGCCAGCAGTGAAGGAACAGGGAAAAACATTCAGTACTTC CASSEGTGKNIQYF
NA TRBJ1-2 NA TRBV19 TGTGCCAGCTCAAGGGGGGGCGATGGCTACACCTTC CASSRGGDGYTF
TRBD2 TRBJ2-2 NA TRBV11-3 TGTGCCAGCAGCTCGAGGACTAGCGGGATAAACACCGGGGAGCTGTTTTTT CASSSRTSGINTGELFF
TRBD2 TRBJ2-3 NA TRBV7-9 TGTGCCAGCAGCTTAATAGCGGGGGGCCGAGATACGCAGTATTTT CASSLIAGGRDTQYF
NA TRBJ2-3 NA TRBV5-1 TGCGCCAGCTTGGCGCGGTCTAGCGATAAAGATACGCAGTATTTT CASLARSSDKDTQYF
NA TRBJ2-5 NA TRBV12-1 TGTGCCAGCAGCATCAGGCGGGATAAGCAAGAGACCCAGTACTTC CASSIRRDKQETQYF
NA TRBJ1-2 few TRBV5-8 TGTGCCAGCAGCCTCGGGTGGACTAATGGCTACACCTTC CASSLGWTNGYTF
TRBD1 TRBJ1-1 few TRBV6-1 TGTGCCAGCAGTTTAACAGGGGGAGACACTGAAGCTTTCTTT CASSLTGGDTEAFF
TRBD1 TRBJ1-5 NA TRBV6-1 TGTGCCAGCAGTGAAGCACAGGGGTGGTCGCCCCAGCATTTT CASSEAQGWSPQHF
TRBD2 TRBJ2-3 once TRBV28 TGTGCCAGCAGTTCCGGGGGGACAGATACGCAGTATTTT CASSSGGTDTQYF
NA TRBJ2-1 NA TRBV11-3 TGTGCCAGCAGCTTCCCAGGGGACGTATCCAATGAGCAGTTCTTC CASSFPGDVSNEQFF
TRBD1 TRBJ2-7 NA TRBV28 TGTGCCAGCAGTTTAACCCAGGGGGCCGGGGAGCAGTACTTC CASSLTQGAGEQYF
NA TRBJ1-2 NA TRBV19 TGTGCCAGTAGTACCACGGGAAGTAACTATGGCTACACCTTC CASSTTGSNYGYTF
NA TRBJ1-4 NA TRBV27 TGTGCCAGCAGTCAACAGTATACAACTAATGAAAAACTGTTTTTT CASSQQYTTNEKLFF
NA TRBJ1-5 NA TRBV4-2 TGTGCCAGCAGCCAAGAAAGAGGACAGCGCAATCAGCCCCAGCATTTT CASSQERGQRNQPQHF
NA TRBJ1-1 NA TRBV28 TGTGCCAGCGTAGACCCTGACAGGCCGAACACTGAAGCTTTCTTT CASVDPDRPNTEAFF
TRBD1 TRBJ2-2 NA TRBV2 TGTGCCAGCAGTCCTCCGGGACAGGGTATGCCCGGGGAGCTGTTTTTT CASSPPGQGMPGELFF
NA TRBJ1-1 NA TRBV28 TGTGCCAGCAGTTTCCCCTCGCAGGGGTTTGCTTTCTTT CASSFPSQGFAFF
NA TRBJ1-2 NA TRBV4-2 TGTGCCAGCAGCCAGGGGCAGGTAGATCTCGGCTATGGCTACCCCTTC CASSQGQVDLGYGYPF
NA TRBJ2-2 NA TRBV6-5 TGTGCCAGCACAAGGGGCCCCTGGTCGCCCGGGGAGCTGTTTTTT CASTRGPWSPGELFF
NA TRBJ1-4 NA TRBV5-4 TGTGCCAGCAGCTTTGGTTGGGGGCGCAATGAAAAACTGTTTTTT CASSFGWGRNEKLFF
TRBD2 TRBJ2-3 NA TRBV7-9 TGTGCCAGCAGCCGGGGGCTAGCGGGTAGCACAGATACGCAGTATTTT CASSRGLAGSTDTQYF
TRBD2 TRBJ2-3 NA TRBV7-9 TGTGCCAGCAGCCAGCTAGCGGGCACAGATACGCAGTATTTT CASSQLAGTDTQYF
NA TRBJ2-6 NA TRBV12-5 TGTGCTAGTGGACAGGGACCCTACGGGGCCAACGTCCTGACTTTC CASGQGPYGANVLTF
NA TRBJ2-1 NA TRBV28 TGTGCCAGCAGTTCAGGCCGGCCTCCGGCCTACAATGAGCAGTTCTTC CASSSGRPPAYNEQFF
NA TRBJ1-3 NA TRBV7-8 TGTGCCAGCAGCGCACCCACAGCAGGGAGAAACACCATATATTTT CASSAPTAGRNTIYF
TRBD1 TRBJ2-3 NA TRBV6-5 TGTGCCAGCAGTTACACGAGACAGGGGGCAAAAGATACGCAGTATTTT CASSYTRQGAKDTQYF
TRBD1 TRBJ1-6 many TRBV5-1 TGCGCCAGCAGCTTGGTTGGGACAGGGGAAACGAATTCACCCCTCCACTTT CASSLVGTGETNSPLHF
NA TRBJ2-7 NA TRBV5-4 TGTGCCAGCAGCTTCGCCAATTCCTACGAGCAGTACTTC CASSFANSYEQYF
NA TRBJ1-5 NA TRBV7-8 TGTGCCAGCAGCCCCCCAGGTCTGGGCAATCAGCCCCAGCATTTT CASSPPGLGNQPQHF
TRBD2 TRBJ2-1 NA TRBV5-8 TGTGCCAGCAGCTTGGTCGGACTAGCGGTTTACAATGAGCAGTTCTTC CASSLVGLAVYNEQFF
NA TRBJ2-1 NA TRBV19 TGTGCCAGTAGTTCCCTACAGGGTCGAGAGCAGTTCTTC CASSSLQGREQFF
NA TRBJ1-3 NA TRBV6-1 TGTGCCAGCAGGGAGGAGGCTAACTCTGGAAACACCATATATTTT CASREEANSGNTIYF